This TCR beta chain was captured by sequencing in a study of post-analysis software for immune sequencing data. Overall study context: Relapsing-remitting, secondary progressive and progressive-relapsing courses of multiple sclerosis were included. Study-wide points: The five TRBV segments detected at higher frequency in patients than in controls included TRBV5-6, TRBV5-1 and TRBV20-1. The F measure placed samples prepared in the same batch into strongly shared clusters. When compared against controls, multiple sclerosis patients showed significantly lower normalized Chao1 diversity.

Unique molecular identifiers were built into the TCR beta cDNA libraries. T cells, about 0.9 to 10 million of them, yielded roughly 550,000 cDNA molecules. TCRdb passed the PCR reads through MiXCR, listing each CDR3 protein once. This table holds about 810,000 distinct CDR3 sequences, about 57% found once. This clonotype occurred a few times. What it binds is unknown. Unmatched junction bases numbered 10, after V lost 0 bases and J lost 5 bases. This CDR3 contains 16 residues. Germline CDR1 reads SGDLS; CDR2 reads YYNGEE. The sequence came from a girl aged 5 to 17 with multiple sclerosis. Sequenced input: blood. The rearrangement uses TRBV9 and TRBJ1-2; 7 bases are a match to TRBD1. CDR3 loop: CASSVGGQVGLYGYTF. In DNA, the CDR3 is TGTGCCAGCAGCGTAGGTGGACAGGTCGGTTTGTATGGCTACACCTTC.